Below are 20 T cell receptor beta chains sequenced from a single sample in a study of blood T cell repertoires in COVID-19. Clones were read by immunoSEQ multiplex PCR, and TCRdb kept only the in-frame ones, dropping some. This repertoire shows 52,000 or so clones, around 83% found once; its top ten account for over 5.5%. Material for sequencing was peripheral blood. The source is a human donor in a cohort sampled during active or convalescent COVID-19.

This chain links TRBV19 with TRBJ1-5, with D unclear. The V gene lost 3 bases and the J gene lost 0 bases, with 12 bases spanning the gap. CDR1 and CDR2 (germline): LNHDA, SQIVND (reference sequence). The length of the CDR3 is 16 residues. The CDR3 DNA is TGTGCCAGTAGTATGGTGTACTGGTATAGCAATCAGCCCCAGCATTTT. Its protein is CASSMVYWYSNQPQHF.

The CDR3 region has the DNA TGTGCCAGCAGCCCGGGTCGGAATTCTGGCTACACCTTC. It translates to CASSPGRNSGYTF. This chain uses TRBV7-2 with TRBJ1-2; D unresolved. Per germline, CDR1 SGHTA and CDR2 FQGNSA. The CDR3 length is 13 residues. The V end lost 5 bases, the J end lost 7 bases, and 14 bases lay between the germline ends.

In nucleotides, the CDR3 is TGTGCCAGCAGCGTAGCCGGAACGGGGGGCCAAGAGACCCAGTACTTC. Translation gives CASSVAGTGGQETQYF. The genes are TRBV9 and TRBJ2-5; TRBD2 agrees at 7 bases. J lost 1 base, V lost 0 bases, and 6 bases had no gene match. In germline, CDR1 is SGDLS, CDR2 YYNGEE. The CDR3 totals 16 residues.

This clone turned up a few times. This rearrangement joins TRBV7-9 to TRBJ1-5; D gene unclear. V was pared by 4 bases and J by 2 bases, with 9 bases between. Germline lookup yields CDR1 SEHNR and CDR2 FQNEAQ (reference sequence). The CDR3 is 14 amino acids. CDR3 bases: TGTGCCAGCAGCTCGTCGGGAGGCAATCAGCCCCAGCATTTT. Translating gives CASSSSGGNQPQHF.

This chain uses TRBV6-5 with TRBJ1-2; 11 positions agree with TRBD1. J gave up 4 bases and V 1 base, and 2 bases lay outside the gene matches. The CDR3 sequence is 15 residues long. Germline V gene lookup returns CDR1 MNHEY and CDR2 SVGAGI. CDR3 nucleotide sequence: TGTGCCAGCAGTTACTGGGGACAGGGGGGCTATGGCTACACCTTC. Protein sequence: CASSYWGQGGYGYTF.

The gene calls are TRBV25-1 and TRBJ2-5; TRBD1 is a possible D gene (6 bases). The CDR3 is 15 amino acids. CDR1 and CDR2 from the germline V gene are MGHDK and SYGVNS. Trimming stripped 5 bases from V and 5 bases from J, with 18 bases between. The chain's CDR3 is CASSPSQGLGETQYF. CDR3 DNA: TGTGCCAGCAGTCCAAGTCAGGGGCTAGGGGAGACCCAGTACTTC.

The chain couples TRBV30 to TRBJ1-6; TRBD1 matches 8 bases. With V trimmed by 4 bases and J by 8 bases, 7 bases remained unmatched. Germline assignment: CDR1 GTSNPN and CDR2 SVGIG (reference sequence). This CDR3 comprises 14 residues. This CDR3 is CAWTAGDRHSPLHF. In DNA form, the CDR3 reads TGTGCCTGGACCGCGGGGGACAGGCATTCACCCCTCCACTTT.

V and J are TRBV9 and TRBJ2-5, with 10 bases fitting TRBD2. Unmatched junction bases numbered 7, after V lost 0 bases and J lost 5 bases. This CDR3 contains 16 residues. Germline CDR1 SGDLS, CDR2 YYNGEE. The CDR3 here is CASSVEVAGGRETQYF. CDR3 nucleotides: TGTGCCAGCAGCGTAGAGGTAGCGGGGGGTCGGGAGACCCAGTACTTC.

The V and J genes are TRBV7-2 and TRBJ2-7, with D tentatively TRBD2 (5 bases). This CDR3 has 14 residues. The germline CDR1 and CDR2 sequences are SGHTA and FQGNSA. Trimming left V 5 bases short and J 7 bases short, with 18 bases between. CDR3 residues: CASSPRAGRGEQYF. CDR3 nucleotides: TGTGCCAGCAGCCCCCGAGCCGGACGGGGAGAGCAGTACTTC.

The chain couples TRBV6-5 to TRBJ1-1, with 7 bases matching TRBD1. Losses at the gene ends were 2 bases for V and 13 bases for J; bases not matched to a gene: 10. Germline V lookup: CDR1 MNHEY, CDR2 SVGAGI. This CDR3 has 13 residues. The CDR3 nucleotides read TGTGCCAGCAGTTACCCCGGGACAGATACTAATTTCTTT. It codes for CASSYPGTDTNFF.

The CDR3 nucleotides are TGCGCCAGCAGCCAATACAGGGGAGAAGCTTTCTTT. It yields the protein CASSQYRGEAFF. This chain connects TRBV4-3 to TRBJ1-1; TRBD1 matches at 7 bases. The germline gives CDR1 LGHNA, CDR2 YSLEER. After removal of 2 bases from V and 8 bases from J, the junction contained 2 bases not matched to a gene. The CDR3 sequence is 12 residues long.

This chain's CDR3 is CASSPDRGQSNSPLHF. DNA of the CDR3: TGTGCCAGCAGCCCTGACAGGGGGCAGAGTAATTCACCCCTCCACTTT. J is TRBJ1-6 and V is TRBV5-6; 10 bases line up with TRBD1. The trim removed 4 bases at V and 6 bases at J, leaving 7 bases unmatched. This CDR3 region has 16 residues. Germline V lookup: CDR1 SGHDT, CDR2 YYEEEE.

The chain couples TRBV21-1 to TRBJ2-1; TRBD1 is taken as the D call from the table, unchecked against the DNA. TRBV21-1 corresponds to a pseudogene. The CDR3 sequence is 14 residues long. The CDR3 loop is CASPGTGRDNEQFF. The CDR3 region has the DNA TGTGCCAGCCCAGGGACAGGGAGGGACAATGAGCAGTTCTTC.

The chain uses TRBV7-8 and TRBJ2-6; no firm D call. Germline-derived CDR1 and CDR2 are SGHVS and FQNEAQ. The V and J ends lost 1 base and 0 bases respectively, with 10 bases between them. There are 17 residues in the CDR3. CDR3 sequence (DNA): TGTGCCAGCAGCTTAGTGGGCACGGTCTCTGGGGCCAACGTCCTGACTTTC. It is translated as CASSLVGTVSGANVLTF.

V and J are TRBV19 and TRBJ1-5, with a weak D call TRBD1 (6 bases). The CDR3 contains 14 residues. V was cut by 4 bases and J by 6 bases, with 13 bases left in between. Germline-derived CDR1 and CDR2 are LNHDA and SQIVND (reference sequence). The CDR3 reads CASSRGGPGQPQHF. CDR3 DNA: TGTGCCAGTAGTAGGGGGGGGCCCGGTCAGCCCCAGCATTTT. Complete variable domain (other parts from reference TRBV19 and TRBJ1-5): DGGITQSPKYLFRKEGQNVTLSCEQNLNHDAMYWYRQDPGQGLRLIYYSQIVNDFQKGDIAEGYSVSREKKESFPLTVTSAQKNPTAFYLCASSRGGPGQPQHFGDGTRLSIL.

This chain connects TRBV5-1 to TRBJ1-2, with TRBD1 as a possible D gene (6 bases). Trimming took 5 bases from V and 0 from J, leaving 14 bases between them. The CDR3 extends over 15 amino acids. Germline V gene data show CDR1 as SGHRS and CDR2 as YFSETQ. Here the CDR3 reads CASSMMGATNYGYTF. DNA of the CDR3: TGCGCCAGCAGTATGATGGGGGCTACTAACTATGGCTACACCTTC.

The chain couples TRBV9 to TRBJ2-1; 8 positions match TRBD2. Germline values: CDR1 SGDLS, CDR2 YYNGEE. V shed 0 bases and J 3 bases; nucleotides not matched to a gene: 5. This CDR3 is built from 16 residues. This CDR3 reads CASSVVLSGVYNEQFF. For the CDR3, the DNA is TGTGCCAGCAGCGTAGTACTTAGCGGGGTCTACAATGAGCAGTTCTTC.

This clone was recorded a few times. This rearrangement joins TRBV18 to TRBJ2-4; 8 nucleotides agree with TRBD1. Losses at the gene ends were 6 bases for V and 0 bases for J; bases not matched to a gene: 7. The germline V gene encodes CDR1 KGHSH and CDR2 LQKENI. The length of the CDR3 is 16 residues. This chain's CDR3 is CASSPGTGQAKNIQYF. Written as DNA, the CDR3 is TGTGCCAGCTCCCCCGGGACAGGACAAGCCAAAAACATTCAGTACTTC.

V is TRBV6-5 and J is TRBJ2-7; tentatively, D is TRBD1 (5 bases). Trimming cost V 2 bases and J 1 base, with 12 bases left between them. The CDR3 loop spans 15 amino acids. Germline CDR1 is MNHEY and CDR2 is SVGAGI. CDR3 sequence reads: CASSYKPQGSYEQYF. DNA for the CDR3: TGTGCCAGCAGTTACAAACCCCAGGGATCCTACGAGCAGTACTTC.

The gene calls are TRBV2 and TRBJ1-1, with a possible D match to TRBD1 (5 bases). V shed 2 bases and J shed 1 base, with 23 bases lying between them. Germline-derived CDR1 and CDR2 are SNHLY and FYNNEI. CDR3 length: 19 residues. The CDR3 region is CASSETLPGRAFGNTEAFF. CDR3 nucleotide sequence: TGTGCCAGCAGTGAAACCCTTCCCGGCAGGGCTTTTGGGAACACTGAAGCTTTCTTT.